Detailed here is one TCR beta chain. Its antigen is still unknown. These data come from a study of cytomegalovirus exposure and HLA in healthy donors. Study summary: As an earlier analysis found, around 200 million T cells yielded 95 million to 130 million unique TCR beta sequences. An early release of data contained roughly 86 million unique TCRs, which came from HLA-typed donors. Findings of the study overall: Through in vitro validation, three CMV-associated chains were shown to be specific for CMV antigens. Several of the most significant clusters were apparently associated with common viral pathogens in a later analysis.

Primers included in the PCR were 60 Vbeta and 13 Jbeta primers. Produced via immunoSEQ multiplex PCR; TCRdb's table is partial and in-frame only. The sample yields around 150,000 clones, approximately 60% seen once. The V gene's germline CDR1 is SNHLY and CDR2 FYNNEI. CDR3 length equals 14 residues. V dropped 6 bases and J dropped 2 bases, with 14 bases sitting between them. Sequences were obtained from PBMCs. This chain joins TRBV2 and TRBJ2-7; D is perhaps TRBD1 (8 bases). This clonotype was sampled from a human donor in good health. Here the CDR3 reads CASRRTGTTYEQYF. The CDR3 coding sequence is TGTGCCAGCAGGAGGACAGGGACTACCTACGAGCAGTACTTC.